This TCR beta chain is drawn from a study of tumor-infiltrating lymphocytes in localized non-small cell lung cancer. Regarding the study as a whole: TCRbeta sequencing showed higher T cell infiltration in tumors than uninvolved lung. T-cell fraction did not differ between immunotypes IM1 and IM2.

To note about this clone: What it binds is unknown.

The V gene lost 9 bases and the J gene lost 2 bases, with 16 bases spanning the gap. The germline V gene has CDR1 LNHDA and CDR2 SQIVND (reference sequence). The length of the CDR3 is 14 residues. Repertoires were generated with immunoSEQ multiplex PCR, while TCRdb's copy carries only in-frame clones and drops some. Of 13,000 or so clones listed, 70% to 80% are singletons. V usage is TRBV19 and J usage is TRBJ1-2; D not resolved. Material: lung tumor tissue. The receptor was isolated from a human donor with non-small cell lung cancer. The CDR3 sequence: CASNAPGVNYGYTF. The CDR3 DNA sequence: TGTGCCAGCAACGCCCCTGGGGTGAACTATGGCTACACCTTC. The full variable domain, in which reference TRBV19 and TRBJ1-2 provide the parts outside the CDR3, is DGGITQSPKYLFRKEGQNVTLSCEQNLNHDAMYWYRQDPGQGLRLIYYSQIVNDFQKGDIAEGYSVSREKKESFPLTVTSAQKNPTAFYLCASNAPGVNYGYTFGSGTRLTVV.